Following are 16 T cell receptor beta chains from one sample sequenced in a study of monozygotic twins with inflammatory bowel disease. TCRdb re-called the 5' RACE reads and catalogs CDR3 proteins one per entry, DNA excluded. The sample has 93,000 or so distinct CDR3 sequences; the top ten hold about 2%. The material sequenced was blood. These TCRs come from a human donor with ulcerative colitis or Crohn's disease, or a healthy co-twin of an affected twin (not recorded which).

The chain recombines TRBV20-1 with TRBJ2-4; TCRdb's assignment of TRBD1 cannot be checked, as there is no DNA. CDR3 length: 15 residues. Germline assignment: CDR1 DFQATT and CDR2 SNEGSKA (reference sequence). CDR3 loop: CSARGTVLAKNIQYF.

This chain uses TRBV15 with TRBJ2-7. CDR1 LNHNV and CDR2 YYDKDF come from the germline V gene (reference sequence). The CDR3 is 13 amino acids. This chain's CDR3 is CATSTGSGYEQYF.

The rearrangement joins TRBV27 to TRBJ1-6; the D call from TCRdb, TRBD1, cannot be confirmed without DNA. CDR1 and CDR2 from the germline V gene are MNHEY and SMNVEV (reference sequence). This CDR3 contains 15 residues. The CDR3 sequence is CASSGSGTGNSPLHF.

The chain has TRBV29-1 and TRBJ1-1; absent DNA, TCRdb's TRBD1 call cannot be checked. This CDR3 is built from 12 residues. Germline V gene data show CDR1 as SQVTM and CDR2 as ANQGSEA. The chain's CDR3 is CSVGRGNAEAFF. The variable domain in full, with the rest retrieved from reference TRBV29-1 and TRBJ1-1, is SAVISQKPSRDICQRGTSLTIQCQVDSQVTMMFWYRQQPGQSLTLIATANQGSEATYESGFVIDKFPISRPNLTFSTLTVSNMSPEDSSIYLCSVGRGNAEAFFGQGTRLTVV.

This chain joins TRBV7-9 and TRBJ2-1; TCRdb designates TRBD2, a call that cannot be tested without DNA. The CDR3 spans 16 residues. Germline V gene sequence: CDR1 SEHNR, CDR2 FQNEAQ (reference sequence). The CDR3 spells CASSLVGGGARVEQFF.

The chain has TRBV29-1 and TRBJ2-5. Germline V lookup: CDR1 SQVTM, CDR2 ANQGSEA. The CDR3 covers 12 residues. The CDR3 sequence is CSVLNRQETQYF.

The gene calls are TRBV29-1 and TRBJ2-7; checking the TCRdb D call of TRBD1 is not possible without DNA. CDR1 is SQVTM and CDR2 is ANQGSEA in the germline V gene. This CDR3 spans 13 amino acids. The CDR3 loop is CSVAATGAYEQYF.

The chain uses TRBV7-9 and TRBJ2-7; the TCRdb call, TRBD2, lacks DNA for checking. The CDR3 extends over 17 amino acids. Germline V lookup: CDR1 SEHNR, CDR2 FQNEAQ (reference sequence). The CDR3 reads CASSLMMSAGGPHEQYF. The entire variable domain, with the rest obtained from reference TRBV7-9 and TRBJ2-7, is as follows: DTGVSQNPRHKITKRGQNVTFRCDPISEHNRLYWYRQTLGQGPEFLTYFQNEAQLEKSRLLSDRFSAERPKGSFSTLEIQRTEQGDSAMYLCASSLMMSAGGPHEQYFGPGTRLTVT.

The genes are TRBV20-1 and TRBJ1-5; TCRdb proposes TRBD1, but this gene call is untestable without DNA. This CDR3 has 16 amino acids. CDR1 is DFQATT, CDR2 SNEGSKA, per germline (reference sequence). The CDR3 region is CSATAETGQGALPQHF.

The CDR3 sequence: CASSHGGQGAYEQYF. This chain connects TRBV7-2 to TRBJ2-7; no DNA is available, so the TRBD1 call from TCRdb remains unchecked. CDR3 length: 15 residues. Germline V CDR1 and CDR2: SGHTA, FQGNSA.

CDR3 protein: CASRRDTGTYEQYF. The gene calls are TRBV6-1 and TRBJ2-7; the D gene TCRdb calls, TRBD1, cannot be checked with no DNA. The CDR3 covers 14 residues. CDR1 MNHNS and CDR2 SASEGT come from the germline V gene.

This chain uses TRBV20-1 with TRBJ2-5. The CDR3 extends over 12 amino acids. The germline CDR1 and CDR2 sequences are DFQATT and SNEGSKA (reference sequence). The CDR3 sequence: CSARTPRETQYF.

The chain couples TRBV7-2 to TRBJ2-7; TCRdb indicates TRBD1, and absent DNA this call remains unverified. CDR1 is SGHTA and CDR2 is FQGNSA in the germline V gene. The CDR3 extends over 16 amino acids. CDR3 in amino acids: CASSLDSQGRSYEQYF.

This rearrangement joins TRBV11-2 to TRBJ1-1. CDR1 is SGHAT, CDR2 FQNNGV, per germline. The CDR3 spans 14 residues. This CDR3 reads CASSLVGIQFEAFF.

The chain employs TRBV6-5 and TRBJ1-3; the D call from TCRdb, TRBD1, cannot be confirmed without DNA. This CDR3 has 12 residues. Germline CDR1 and CDR2: MNHEY and SVGAGI. CDR3 in amino acids: CASAGTSNTIYF.

The gene calls are TRBV5-4 and TRBJ1-2; TCRdb's D call of TRBD1 is untestable without DNA. Germline CDR1 and CDR2: SGHNT and YYREEE (reference sequence). CDR3 size: 14 residues. CDR3 sequence: CASSRGRANYGYTF.